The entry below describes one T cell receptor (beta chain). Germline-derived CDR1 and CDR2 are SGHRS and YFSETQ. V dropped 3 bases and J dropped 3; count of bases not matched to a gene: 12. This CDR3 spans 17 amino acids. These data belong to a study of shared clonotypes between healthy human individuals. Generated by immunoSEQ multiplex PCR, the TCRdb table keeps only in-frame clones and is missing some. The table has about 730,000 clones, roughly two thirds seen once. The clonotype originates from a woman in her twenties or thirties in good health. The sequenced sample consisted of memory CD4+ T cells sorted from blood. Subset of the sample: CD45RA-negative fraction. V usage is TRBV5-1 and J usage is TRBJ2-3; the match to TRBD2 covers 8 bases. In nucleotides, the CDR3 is TGCGCCAGCAGCTCCCAGTTGAGCGGGAGTCGTACAGATACGCAGTATTTT. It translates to CASSSQLSGSRTDTQYF.